The 25 T cell receptor beta chains presented below share a single source sample, sequenced in a study of T-cell reconstitution after alpha-beta-depleted transplantation in children. Construction of the TCRbeta library involved unique molecular identifiers. TCRdb independently ran MiXCR on the PCR reads; one entry per CDR3 protein. The sample has 400,000 to 500,000 distinct CDR3 sequences, roughly a tenth seen once. The source material was PBMCs from the stem cell graft donor, sampled from the stem cell graft. These receptors all stem from a human donor who donated a stem cell graft to a child with acute myeloid leukemia.

As regards this clonotype: This may be a read error, as it is one base from a much larger clone. The conserved phenylalanine or tryptophan normally closing the CDR3 is absent here, so this likely arose from a read error. The gene calls are TRBV11-2 and TRBJ2-1, with D perhaps matching TRBD1 (6 bases). V was trimmed by 4 bases and J by 10 bases, leaving 11 bases between them. Germline CDR1 SGHAT, CDR2 FQNNGV. The CDR3 runs 12 residues. For the CDR3, the DNA is TGTGCCAGCAGCTCCCAGGGACACGAGCAGTTCCTC. It yields the protein CASSSQGHEQFL.

The V and J genes are TRBV18 and TRBJ2-5; D is unclear. This CDR3 contains 14 residues. The germline V gene encodes CDR1 KGHSH and CDR2 LQKENI. Trimming removed 0 bases at V and 3 bases at J, with 8 bases between. The CDR3 region has the DNA TGTGCCAGCTCACCACCGAACAGCAAAGAGACCCAGTACTTC. It yields the protein CASSPPNSKETQYF.

This clonotype was counted a few times. The J gene is TRBJ2-3, the V gene TRBV5-1, with D uncertain. Germline loops: CDR1 SGHRS, CDR2 YFSETQ. Trimming removed 3 bases at V and 0 bases at J, with 11 bases between. The CDR3 sequence is 15 residues long. DNA of the CDR3: TGCGCCAGCAGCTCAACCCCTCCTAGCACAGATACGCAGTATTTT. Its protein is CASSSTPPSTDTQYF.

In its sample, this clonotype was seen a few times. V is TRBV10-3 and J is TRBJ2-3, with unresolved D. Germline V lookup: CDR1 ENHRY, CDR2 SYGVKD. The CDR3 consists of 14 residues. V lost 0 bases and J 2 bases, leaving 6 bases between the germline ends. CDR3 in DNA: TGTGCCATCAGTGAGTCGGTCCTCACAGATACGCAGTATTTT. Amino acid sequence: CAISESVLTDTQYF.

Many counts were recorded for this clonotype. The chain uses TRBV6-4 and TRBJ1-3; no clear D. The length of the CDR3 is 15 residues. Germline V gene sequence: CDR1 MRHNA, CDR2 SNTAGT. V gave up 8 bases and J gave up 3 bases, with 17 bases separating them. The CDR3 is CASADFFSGGNTIYF. CDR3 in DNA: TGTGCCAGCGCGGATTTCTTTTCTGGTGGAAACACCATATATTTT.

This clonotype was recorded a few times. V usage is TRBV14 and J usage is TRBJ1-1; D remains ambiguous. Germline CDR1 is SGHDN and CDR2 is FVKESK. The CDR3 is made up of 13 amino acids. The ends were cut back, 1 base at V and 5 bases at J, with 8 bases in the middle. CDR3 nucleotide sequence: TGTGCCAGCAGCCAAGCCTCCCGGACTGAAGCTTTCTTT. Translating it yields CASSQASRTEAFF.

This clonotype was observed a few times. This chain joins TRBV2 and TRBJ2-1; D is possibly TRBD1 (5 bases). Trimming took 6 bases from V and 8 from J, leaving 14 bases between them. The CDR3 is 13 amino acids. Germline lookup yields CDR1 SNHLY and CDR2 FYNNEI. DNA for the CDR3: TGTGCCAGCAGAAACCTACCAGGGCATGAGCAGTTCTTC. Amino acids: CASRNLPGHEQFF.

The chain recombines TRBV5-1 with TRBJ2-1; weak D call: TRBD1 (5 bases). The CDR3 spans 14 residues. The germline V gene encodes CDR1 SGHRS and CDR2 YFSETQ. With 4 bases removed from V and 7 bases from J, the gap between germline ends came to 15 bases. Here the CDR3 reads CASSLGEGVNEQFF. In DNA, the CDR3 is TGCGCCAGCAGCCTAGGTGAAGGGGTAAATGAGCAGTTCTTC.

This chain joins TRBV4-3 and TRBJ2-1, with D tentatively TRBD2 (5 bases). Trimming stripped 1 base from V and 10 bases from J, with 14 bases between. This CDR3 has 14 amino acids. Germline V gives CDR1 LGHNA, CDR2 YSLEER. In DNA form, the CDR3 reads TGCGCCAGCAGCCAAGTAGGAGGCGGATCGGAGCAGTTCTTC. Protein product: CASSQVGGGSEQFF.

V usage is TRBV11-2 and J usage is TRBJ1-2; tentative D call: TRBD1 (5 bases). This CDR3 contains 14 residues. CDR1 is SGHAT and CDR2 is FQNNGV in the germline V gene. Deletions cut 5 bases from V and 4 bases from J, with 14 bases between. The CDR3 protein is CASSRGSGIYGYTF. The CDR3 bases are TGTGCCAGCAGCCGGGGGAGCGGCATCTATGGCTACACCTTC.

The table lists this clonotype with many counts. The gene calls are TRBV27 and TRBJ2-2; 7 bases match TRBD1. Trimming cost V 4 bases and J 7 bases; bases outside gene matches: 3. The length of the CDR3 is 13 residues. Germline assignment: CDR1 MNHEY and CDR2 SMNVEV (reference sequence). CDR3 in amino acids: CASSWDSNGELFF. CDR3 coding DNA: TGTGCCAGCAGTTGGGACAGCAACGGGGAGCTGTTTTTT.

This clonotype appeared many times. The chain employs TRBV25-1 and TRBJ1-4; D gene ambiguous. V shed 6 bases and J shed 1 base, with 6 bases lying between them. Germline lookup yields CDR1 MGHDK and CDR2 SYGVNS. This CDR3 is 13 amino acids long. The CDR3 sequence is CASRRLTNEKLFF. In DNA, the CDR3 is TGTGCCAGCAGGAGGCTAACTAATGAAAAACTGTTTTTT.

This clonotype was seen a handful of times. The chain links TRBV27 to TRBJ2-1; weak D call: TRBD1 (5 bases). Germline assignment: CDR1 MNHEY and CDR2 SMNVEV (reference sequence). The CDR3 covers 14 residues. Trimming removed 3 bases from V and 5 bases from J, with 11 bases in between. The DNA for the CDR3 is TGTGCCAGCAGTTTGGTAGCAGGGCACAATGAGCAGTTCTTC. Its protein is CASSLVAGHNEQFF.

This clonotype occurred a few times. The chain uses TRBV7-2 and TRBJ2-3, with 8 bases identical to TRBD1. V lost 2 bases to trimming and J lost 4 bases; unmatched junction nucleotides: 11. Germline assignment: CDR1 SGHTA and CDR2 FQGNSA. The CDR3 totals 17 residues. The CDR3 loop is CASSLSYGRGLADTQYF. DNA of the CDR3: TGTGCCAGCAGCTTAAGTTATGGCAGGGGGCTTGCAGATACGCAGTATTTT.

There are a few counts of this clonotype. The J gene is TRBJ1-6, the V gene TRBV27; no reliable D call. This CDR3 comprises 12 residues. Trimming removed 4 bases at V and 18 bases at J, with 16 bases between. The germline V gene has CDR1 MNHEY and CDR2 SMNVEV (reference sequence). The CDR3 DNA reads TGTGCCAGCAGTTCCCCAGGCTCCCAGCCCCACTTT. Its protein is CASSSPGSQPHF.

This clonotype occurred a few times. The junction shows a germline mismatch at one end, possibly a read error. The chain employs TRBV12-3 or TRBV12-4 and TRBJ1-1; tentative D call: TRBD1 (6 bases). This CDR3 region has 11 residues. The CDR3 nucleotides are TGTGCCAGCAGTTTATCCCTACGACAGGTTTTT. Its translation: CASSLSLRQVF.

The gene calls are TRBV12-3 or TRBV12-4 and TRBJ2-3; the match to TRBD2 covers 9 bases. The V gene end was trimmed by 1 base and the J gene end by 7 bases; junction bases not matched to a gene: 9. CDR3 size: 16 residues. The CDR3 nucleotides are TGTGCCAGCAGTTTAGAGGGCGGGGGGGCCTCATATACGCAGTATTTT. Translated: CASSLEGGGASYTQYF.

This clonotype was seen a few times. The CDR3 DNA follows: TGTGCCAGCAGATTAGCGAGCGGCACCGGGGAGCTGTTTTTT. Translated, it gives CASRLASGTGELFF. The chain has TRBV6-5 and TRBJ2-2; possible D gene TRBD2, 5 bases. Trimming shortened V by 6 bases and J by 4 bases, and 12 bases separated the two germline ends. This CDR3 has 14 residues. CDR1 is MNHEY and CDR2 is SVGAGI in the germline V gene.

This rearrangement joins TRBV5-5 to TRBJ1-1; D may be TRBD1 (5 bases). The CDR3 is made up of 15 amino acids. V gave up 7 bases and J gave up 2 bases, with 18 bases separating them. Germline CDR1 SGHKS, CDR2 YYEKEE (reference sequence). CDR3 sequence reads: CASLPWGGSNTEAFF. CDR3 nucleotides: TGTGCCAGCCTACCCTGGGGGGGTTCAAACACTGAAGCTTTCTTT.

This clonotype is medium-sized within its sample. The CDR3 sequence: CASSQERTTNEKLFF. CDR3 DNA: TGTGCCAGCAGCCAAGAGAGGACAACTAATGAAAAACTGTTTTTT. The chain couples TRBV4-2 to TRBJ1-4; no definite D call. This CDR3 is built from 15 residues. The germline CDR1 and CDR2 sequences are LGHNA and YNFKEQ. Trimming stripped 0 bases from V and 0 bases from J, with 5 bases between.

This rearrangement joins TRBV5-6 to TRBJ2-4; the D gene is possibly TRBD2 (6 bases). CDR1 and CDR2 (germline): SGHDT, YYEEEE. The CDR3 is 13 residues long. Trimming left V 0 bases short and J 8 bases short, with 9 bases between. The CDR3 protein is CASSLVGGDIQYF. The DNA for the CDR3 is TGTGCCAGCAGCTTGGTGGGGGGAGACATTCAGTACTTC.

This clonotype was picked up a small number of times. The rearrangement joins TRBV20-1 to TRBJ2-3; D not resolved. V was cut by 2 bases and J by 1 base, with 10 bases left in between. CDR1 is DFQATT and CDR2 is SNEGSKA in the germline V gene (reference sequence). The CDR3 sequence is 14 residues long. This chain's CDR3 is CSARIEDGTDTQYF. DNA for the CDR3: TGCAGTGCTAGAATAGAGGATGGCACAGATACGCAGTATTTT.

This clonotype has at least ten counts. CDR3 in amino acids: CASSLGTGLSNQPQHF. The CDR3 DNA sequence: TGTGCCAGCAGCTTAGGGACAGGGCTTAGCAATCAGCCCCAGCATTTT. This chain connects TRBV7-8 to TRBJ1-5, with 8 bases matching TRBD1. This CDR3 spans 16 amino acids. In germline, CDR1 is SGHVS, CDR2 FQNEAQ. The J segment lost 0 bases and the V segment lost 1 base, leaving 2 bases of the junction unmatched.

The chain is built from TRBV7-3 and TRBJ2-3; D remains unclear. This CDR3 is built from 15 residues. The germline V gene has CDR1 SGHTA and CDR2 FQGTGA. V lost 3 bases to trimming and J lost 6 bases, with 16 bases between them. The chain's CDR3 is CASSFTGLAADTQYF. The CDR3 region has the DNA TGTGCCAGCAGCTTTACGGGTCTTGCAGCGGATACGCAGTATTTT.

The V gene is TRBV5-1, the J gene TRBJ2-3, with D possibly being TRBD2 (5 bases). Trimming cost V 3 bases and J 3 bases, with 11 bases left between them. The CDR3 sequence is 14 residues long. Germline values: CDR1 SGHRS, CDR2 YFSETQ. This CDR3 is CASSSGGVTDTQYF. DNA for the CDR3: TGCGCCAGCAGCTCCGGAGGCGTAACAGATACGCAGTATTTT.